This entry lists 3 T cell receptor beta chains sequenced from one sample in a study of T cell changes during pregnancy in multiple sclerosis. Using immunoSEQ multiplex PCR, the repertoire was profiled, and TCRdb retains in-frame clones only, with some absent. The sample holds roughly 45,000 clones, around 93% seen once. This sample comprised CD8+ T cells from peripheral blood mononuclear cells, obtained in the first trimester of pregnancy. These receptors were obtained from a female donor with multiple sclerosis, enrolled in a pregnancy study.

The rearrangement joins TRBV25-1 to TRBJ2-5; maybe TRBD2 (6 bases). V was clipped by 5 bases and J by 7 bases, with 29 bases between them. CDR1 MGHDK and CDR2 SYGVNS come from the germline V gene. The CDR3 consists of 18 residues. The CDR3 coding sequence is TGTGCCAGCAGTCCTCTCGTGAGGGGAGAAGCGGGTCCAGGGACCCAGTACTTC. Residues: CASSPLVRGEAGPGTQYF.

This chain links TRBV25-1 with TRBJ1-1; 7 bases line up with TRBD1. Trimming at V came to 5 bases and at J to 3 bases, leaving 9 bases not matched to a gene. Germline V gene sequence: CDR1 MGHDK, CDR2 SYGVNS. This CDR3 region has 15 residues. CDR3 in DNA: TGTGCCAGCAGTAACAGACAGGGTCTTTACACTGAAGCTTTCTTT. Its protein product is CASSNRQGLYTEAFF.

This clone was found once. The rearrangement links TRBV5-5 to TRBJ1-4; D gene ambiguous. The CDR3 is 13 residues long. Germline V CDR1 and CDR2: SGHKS, YYEKEE (reference sequence). Trimming took 7 bases from V and 3 from J, leaving 10 bases between them. The CDR3 protein is CASREVPNEKLFF. Here the CDR3 DNA reads TGTGCCAGCCGGGAGGTGCCTAATGAAAAACTGTTTTTT. Variable domain in full (rest from reference TRBV5-5 and TRBJ1-4): DAGVTQSPTHLIKTRGQQVTLRCSPISGHKSVSWYQQVLGQGPQFIFQYYEKEERGRGNFPDRFSARQFPNYSSELNVNALLLGDSALYLCASREVPNEKLFFGSGTQLSVL.